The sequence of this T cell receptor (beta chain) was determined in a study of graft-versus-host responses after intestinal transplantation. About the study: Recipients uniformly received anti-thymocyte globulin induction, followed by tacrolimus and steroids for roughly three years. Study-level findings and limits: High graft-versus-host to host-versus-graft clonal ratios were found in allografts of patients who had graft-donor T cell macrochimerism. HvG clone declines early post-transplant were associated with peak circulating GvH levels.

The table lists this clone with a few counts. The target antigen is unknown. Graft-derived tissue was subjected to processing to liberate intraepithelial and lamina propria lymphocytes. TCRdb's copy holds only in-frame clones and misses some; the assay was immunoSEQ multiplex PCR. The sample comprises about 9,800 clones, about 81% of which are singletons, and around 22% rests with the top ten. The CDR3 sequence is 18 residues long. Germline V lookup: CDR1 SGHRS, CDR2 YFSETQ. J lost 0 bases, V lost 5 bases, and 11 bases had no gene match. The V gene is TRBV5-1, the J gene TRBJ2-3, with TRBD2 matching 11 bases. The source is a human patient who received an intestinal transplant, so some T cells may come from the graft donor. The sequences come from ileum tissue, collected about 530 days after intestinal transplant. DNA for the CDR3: TGCGCCAGCAGGCCTCCGGTGACTAGCGGGGAAAGCACAGATACGCAGTATTTT. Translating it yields CASRPPVTSGESTDTQYF.